The 30 T cell receptor beta chains listed next were all sequenced from one sample in a study of blood T cells in healthy people across ages. Alongside a J-beta primer mix, a sample-barcoded 5' primer served in a second PCR lasting about 7 to 11 cycles. TCRdb reanalysed the 5' RACE reads using MiXCR and keeps one entry per CDR3 protein. The sample includes roughly 700,000 distinct CDR3 sequences, approximately 29% of them seen just once. The specimen sequenced was blood. The source is a woman aged 80 or over in good health.

This clonotype was counted many times. The rearrangement joins TRBV5-1 to TRBJ2-1; the match to TRBD2 covers 10 bases. Germline lookup yields CDR1 SGHRS and CDR2 YFSETQ. The CDR3 runs 15 residues. V dropped 6 bases and J dropped 0; count of bases not matched to a gene: 3. Here the CDR3 reads CASKRGGSSYNEQFF. CDR3 nucleotides: TGCGCCAGCAAGCGGGGGGGCAGCTCCTACAATGAGCAGTTCTTC.

This sequence joins TRBV6-4 and TRBJ2-1; TRBD2 matches 9 bases. The CDR3 covers 16 residues. The V and J ends lost 4 bases and 5 bases, in that order; junction bases with no gene match: 9. Germline lookup yields CDR1 MRHNA and CDR2 SNTAGT. The DNA for the CDR3 is TGTGCCAGCAGTGCCTGGACTAGCGATAGACACAATGAGCAGTTCTTC. It specifies CASSAWTSDRHNEQFF.

For this clonotype: This may arise from a read error, as a much more abundant clone is one base away. Lacking the conserved final phenylalanine or tryptophan, this CDR3 likely reflects a read error. CDR3 DNA: TGTGCCAGCAGAGGGGGACTAGTTTACAATGAGCAGTTCTGC. Amino acids: CASRGGLVYNEQFC. The chain combines TRBV2 with TRBJ2-1; TRBD2 matches at 8 bases. After removal of 6 bases from V and 4 bases from J, the junction contained 5 bases not matched to a gene. The CDR3 is made up of 14 amino acids. Germline V lookup: CDR1 SNHLY, CDR2 FYNNEI.

This clonotype has just one count. CDR3 sequence (DNA): TGTGCCAGCAGTTACTCGAGACAGGAATGGGCCGATACGCAGTATTTT. It is translated as CASSYSRQEWADTQYF. The V and J genes are TRBV6-6 and TRBJ2-3; D is perhaps TRBD1 (6 bases). The V and J ends lost 0 bases and 6 bases respectively, with 16 bases between them. CDR1 and CDR2 from the germline V gene are MNHNY and SVGAGI (reference sequence). This CDR3 is 16 amino acids long.

The genes are TRBV6-6 and TRBJ1-1, with 10 bases matching TRBD1. The CDR3 has 16 amino acids. Germline CDR1 and CDR2: MNHNY and SVGAGI (reference sequence). With 3 bases clipped from V and 4 bases from J, the junction kept 8 bases outside the gene matches. The CDR3 region is CASSYPLGDRGTEAFF. The CDR3 bases are TGTGCCAGCAGTTATCCGTTGGGGGACAGGGGCACTGAAGCTTTCTTT.

This clonotype was counted many times. V gene TRBV6-6 combines with J gene TRBJ1-1; possibly TRBD1 for D (6 bases). The CDR3 loop spans 13 amino acids. Trimming shortened V by 9 bases and J by 0 bases, and 11 bases separated the two germline ends. Germline V gene lookup returns CDR1 MNHNY and CDR2 SVGAGI (reference sequence). The CDR3 reads CASRGTVNTEAFF. The CDR3, as DNA: TGTGCCAGTAGGGGGACGGTGAACACTGAAGCTTTCTTT.

The gene calls are TRBV12-3 or TRBV12-4 and TRBJ2-2; 12 bases are a match to TRBD2. The CDR3 spans 17 residues. After removal of 1 base from V and 5 bases from J, the junction contained 5 bases not matched to a gene. For the CDR3, the DNA is TGTGCCAGCAGTTTAGGGCTAGCGGGGGGGTGGACCGGGGAGCTGTTTTTT. Encoded protein: CASSLGLAGGWTGELFF.

This clonotype was found many times. The chain employs TRBV4-2 and TRBJ1-6, with a weak D call TRBD1 (6 bases). The CDR3 consists of 14 residues. The V gene lost 6 bases and the J gene lost 14 bases, with 20 bases spanning the gap. From germline, CDR1 is LGHNA and CDR2 YNFKEQ. The CDR3 coding sequence is TGTGCCAGCAGGCGAGGGGGGGACCGCTCTACCCTCCACTTT. Encoded protein: CASRRGGDRSTLHF.

The chain joins TRBV7-8 to TRBJ1-5; D is undetermined. This CDR3 is 15 amino acids long. Germline-derived CDR1 and CDR2 are SGHVS and FQNEAQ. Trimming shortened V by 5 bases and J by 2 bases, and 13 bases separated the two germline ends. The DNA of the CDR3 is TGTGCCAGCAGCCCGGACGGGATAGGCAATCAGCCCCAGCATTTT. Its translation is CASSPDGIGNQPQHF.

In regard to this clonotype: It may be a read error: a sequence one base away is much more abundant. J is TRBJ2-1 and V is TRBV12-5; tentatively, D is TRBD1 (6 bases). The germline V gene encodes CDR1 LGHNT and CDR2 FRNRAP. There are 15 residues in the CDR3. The V end lost 6 bases, the J end lost 4 bases, and 16 bases lay between the germline ends. CDR3 residues: CASGNGQCGYNEQFF. The DNA for the CDR3 is TGTGCTAGTGGCAACGGACAGTGTGGATACAATGAGCAGTTCTTC. Full variable domain (remainder filled in from reference TRBV12-5 and TRBJ2-1): DARVTQTPRHKVTEMGQEVTMRCQPILGHNTVFWYRQTMMQGLELLAYFRNRAPLDDSGMPKDRFSAEMPDATLATLKIQPSEPRDSAVYFCASGNGQCGYNEQFFGPGTRLTVL.

This clonotype has at least ten counts. This chain links TRBV30 with TRBJ2-1, with TRBD1 identical over 8 bases. This CDR3 contains 12 residues. Per the germline V gene, CDR1 is GTSNPN and CDR2 is SVGIG (reference sequence). Trimming removed 4 bases from V and 9 bases from J; junction bases left unmatched: 5. The CDR3 protein is CAWTQGAGEQFF. DNA of the CDR3: TGTGCCTGGACCCAGGGGGCGGGTGAGCAGTTCTTC.

This chain links TRBV4-2 with TRBJ1-2; D gene unclear. CDR1 is LGHNA and CDR2 is YNFKEQ in the germline V gene. The V gene lost 2 bases and the J gene lost 0 bases, with 13 bases spanning the gap. The CDR3 length is 16 residues. The CDR3 reads CASSQISGGTNYGYTF. The DNA for the CDR3 is TGTGCCAGCAGCCAAATTAGCGGAGGGACTAACTATGGCTACACCTTC.

J is TRBJ2-7 and V is TRBV20-1; 7 nucleotides agree with TRBD2. J gave up 4 bases and V 4 bases, and 10 bases lay outside the gene matches. Germline V CDR1 and CDR2: DFQATT, SNEGSKA (reference sequence). The CDR3 contains 14 residues. CDR3 nucleotide sequence: TGCAGTGCTACCGACCCTAGCGGCGAGTACGAGCAGTACTTC. It yields the protein CSATDPSGEYEQYF.

The chain carries TRBV20-1 and TRBJ2-1; possible D gene TRBD2, 6 bases. The CDR3 runs to 12 residues. Trimming left V 3 bases short and J 6 bases short, with 9 bases between. Germline V gene data show CDR1 as DFQATT and CDR2 as SNEGSKA (reference sequence). DNA for the CDR3: TGCAGTGCTAGCCGGGACTCCAATGAGCAGTTCTTC. This codes for CSASRDSNEQFF.

This clonotype showed up many times. This chain uses TRBV7-2 with TRBJ2-7, with 11 bases identical to TRBD1. This CDR3 region has 15 residues. With V trimmed by 5 bases and J by 3 bases, 6 bases remained unmatched. Per the germline V gene, CDR1 is SGHTA and CDR2 is FQGNSA. The CDR3 protein is CASSAGQGAIYEQYF. In DNA form, the CDR3 reads TGTGCCAGCAGCGCCGGACAGGGGGCTATCTACGAGCAGTACTTC.

The sample holds a few counts of this clonotype. Just one base apart from a much larger clone, this may be a read error. The chain employs TRBV7-9 and TRBJ2-7; 9 bases align to TRBD1. The junction had 19 bases not matched to a gene; V was cut back by 5 bases and J by 5 bases. CDR3 size: 18 residues. Germline CDR1 and CDR2: SEHNR and FQNEAQ (reference sequence). This CDR3 is CASSPQAGQGIVWDEQYF. In DNA, the CDR3 is TGTGCCAGCAGCCCACAGGCTGGACAGGGGATCGTTTGGGACGAGCAGTACTTC.

Note on this clonotype: A read error may produce the germline difference seen at one junction end. This chain connects TRBV3-1 to TRBJ1-4, with D possibly matching TRBD1 (6 bases). This CDR3 region has 16 residues. Germline CDR1 reads LGHDT; CDR2 reads YNNKEL (reference sequence). The CDR3 DNA is TGTGCCAGCAGCCAACCGAGACAGGCAACTAATGAAAGACTGTTTTTT. The encoded protein is CASSQPRQATNERLFF.

This clonotype was observed at least ten times. The J gene is TRBJ2-7, the V gene TRBV12-3 or TRBV12-4, with a possible D match to TRBD1 (6 bases). The V gene lost 3 bases and the J gene lost 7 bases, with 13 bases spanning the gap. This CDR3 has 13 amino acids. Here the CDR3 DNA reads TGTGCCAGCAGTTTCGACAGGACTGGGGAGCAGTACTTC. This codes for CASSFDRTGEQYF.

This clonotype has a handful of counts. This could be a read error, since a much larger clone is one nucleotide away. The rearrangement uses TRBV7-2 and TRBJ2-5; D is ambiguous. V lost 5 bases and J lost 4, with 11 bases in between. From germline, CDR1 is SGHTA and CDR2 FQGNSA. This CDR3 comprises 13 residues. CDR3 amino acids: CASSAFMAETQYF. CDR3 bases: TGTGCCAGCAGCGCCTTTATGGCAGAGACCCAGTACTTC.

There are many counts of this clonotype. This chain links TRBV6-6 with TRBJ2-1; TRBD2 agrees at 7 bases. Germline V gene sequence: CDR1 MNHNY, CDR2 SVGAGI (reference sequence). The junction had 7 bases not matched to a gene; V was cut back by 3 bases and J by 2 bases. The CDR3 spans 16 residues. The CDR3 is CASSYRSGATYNEQFF. The CDR3 DNA is TGTGCCAGCAGTTATAGGAGCGGGGCTACCTACAATGAGCAGTTCTTC.

This clonotype has more than one count but fewer than ten. The rearrangement uses TRBV6-1 and TRBJ1-1; no clear D. CDR3 length: 15 residues. Germline V gives CDR1 MNHNS, CDR2 SASEGT. The germline V and J ends were trimmed by 0 bases and 2 bases, with 10 bases remaining between them. Here the CDR3 reads CASSEAFNVNTEAFF. The CDR3 bases are TGTGCCAGCAGTGAAGCCTTCAACGTTAACACTGAAGCTTTCTTT.

The CDR3 protein is CASVMGVKVNQPQHF. CDR3 nucleotides: TGTGCCAGCGTCATGGGGGTCAAGGTCAATCAGCCCCAGCATTTT. The chain combines TRBV21-1 with TRBJ1-5; the DNA was not used to check the table's D call, TRBD1. TRBV21-1 is a pseudogene segment. The CDR3 extends over 15 amino acids.

The CDR3 reads CSVHPRDRPQETQYF. In DNA form, the CDR3 reads TGCAGCGTTCATCCTCGGGACAGACCACAAGAGACCCAGTACTTC. The chain joins TRBV29-1 to TRBJ2-5; 7 nucleotides line up with TRBD1. Germline loops: CDR1 SQVTM, CDR2 ANQGSEA. Unmatched junction bases numbered 11, after V lost 5 bases and J lost 2 bases. This CDR3 region has 15 residues.

The chain is built from TRBV7-3 and TRBJ2-7, with TRBD1 identical over 7 bases. With 5 bases clipped from V and 4 bases from J, the junction kept 5 bases outside the gene matches. This CDR3 comprises 13 residues. Per germline, CDR1 SGHTA and CDR2 FQGTGA. The CDR3 nucleotides read TGTGCCAGCAGCAGAGCACAGGGGTACGAGCAGTACTTC. Amino acids: CASSRAQGYEQYF.

This clonotype showed up many times. This rearrangement joins TRBV11-2 to TRBJ2-5; TRBD1 aligns across 10 bases. The germline V gene has CDR1 SGHAT and CDR2 FQNNGV. Unmatched junction bases numbered 5, after V lost 8 bases and J lost 2 bases. CDR3 length: 14 residues. The DNA of the CDR3 is TGTGCCAGCCGGACAGGGGGTTCTCAAGAGACCCAGTACTTC. Amino acids: CASRTGGSQETQYF.

Regarding this clonotype: Germline is not matched at one junction end, which may reflect a read error. The rearrangement joins TRBV5-6 to TRBJ1-2; tentative D call: TRBD1 (5 bases). Germline assignment: CDR1 SGHDT and CDR2 YYEEEE. The CDR3 loop spans 15 amino acids. The CDR3: CANSPSPGSTYGYTF. The DNA of the CDR3 is TGTGCCAACAGCCCGTCGCCAGGGTCCACTTATGGCTACACCTTC.

Comments on this clonotype: A read error may account for a junction end that differs from germline. J is TRBJ2-1 and V is TRBV4-3, with 12 bases fitting TRBD2. Germline loops: CDR1 LGHNA, CDR2 YSLEER. The CDR3 loop spans 18 amino acids. CDR3 sequence reads: CAGSLRLAGASMNNEQFF. The CDR3 nucleotides are TGCGCCGGCAGTCTCCGACTAGCGGGGGCCTCAATGAACAATGAGCAGTTCTTC.

J is TRBJ2-7 and V is TRBV4-2; TRBD2 agrees at 7 bases. V lost 1 base, J lost 6 bases, and 12 bases stayed unmatched. Germline assignment: CDR1 LGHNA and CDR2 YNFKEQ. The CDR3 contains 16 residues. CDR3 DNA sequence: TGTGCCAGCAGCCAAGCCGGGGGGTTCAGGGCGGGCGAGCAGTACTTC. Translation: CASSQAGGFRAGEQYF.

This clonotype was counted ten times or more. The chain joins TRBV6-5 to TRBJ2-1; D unresolved. Deletions cut 6 bases from V and 2 bases from J, with 8 bases between. In germline, CDR1 is MNHEY, CDR2 SVGAGI. There are 13 residues in the CDR3. The CDR3 here is CASRRSTYNEQFF. The DNA for the CDR3 is TGTGCCAGCAGGCGAAGTACCTACAATGAGCAGTTCTTC.

This chain uses TRBV4-2 with TRBJ1-1, with D possibly matching TRBD1 (5 bases). The germline V gene encodes CDR1 LGHNA and CDR2 YNFKEQ. Trimming pared 3 bases from V and 1 base from J, leaving 9 bases between. The CDR3 covers 14 residues. CDR3 sequence: CASSQSGRNTEAFF. Here the CDR3 DNA reads TGTGCCAGCAGCCAGTCAGGGCGGAACACTGAAGCTTTCTTT.